These 2 T cell receptor beta chains originate from one sample sequenced in a study of T cell responses to AZD1222 COVID-19 vaccine. Assay: immunoSEQ multiplex PCR; the TCRdb copy retains only in-frame clones and omits some. This sample has about 56,000 clones, with 86% found just once. This sample comprised peripheral blood, obtained 28 days after the second AZD1222 dose. These receptors all come from an adult who received the AZD1222 COVID-19 vaccine.

The rearrangement uses TRBV2 and TRBJ2-3, with 7 bases matching TRBD2. Trimming removed 6 bases from V and 8 bases from J; junction bases left unmatched: 8. This CDR3 spans 13 amino acids. Germline CDR1 reads SNHLY; CDR2 reads FYNNEI. This CDR3 reads CASRTLPSGTQYF. The CDR3 bases are TGTGCCAGCAGGACCCTCCCTAGCGGTACGCAGTATTTT.

The chain uses TRBV6-5 and TRBJ2-6, with D unclear. The CDR3 totals 15 residues. Per the germline V gene, CDR1 is MNHEY and CDR2 is SVGAGI. Trimming removed 6 bases at V and 1 base at J, with 10 bases between. The CDR3 loop is CASRPSESGANVLTF. CDR3 bases: TGTGCCAGCAGGCCATCAGAGTCTGGGGCCAACGTCCTGACTTTC.